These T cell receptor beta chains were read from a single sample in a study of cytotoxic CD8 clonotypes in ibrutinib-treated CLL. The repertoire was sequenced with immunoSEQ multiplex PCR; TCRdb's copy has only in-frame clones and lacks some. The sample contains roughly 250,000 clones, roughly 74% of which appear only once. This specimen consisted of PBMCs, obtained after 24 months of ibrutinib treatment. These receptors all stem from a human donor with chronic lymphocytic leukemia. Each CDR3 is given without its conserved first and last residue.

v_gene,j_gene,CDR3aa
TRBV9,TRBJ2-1,ASSPAKQGRGNEQF
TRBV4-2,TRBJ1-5,ASSQEFSGGWQPQH
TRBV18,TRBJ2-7,ASSPPNSPNTYEQY
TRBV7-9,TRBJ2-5,ASSLLLGGQETQY
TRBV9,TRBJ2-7,ASSTGGGEQY
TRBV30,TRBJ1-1,AWNRQGGTEAF
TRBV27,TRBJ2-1,ASSFGGPGEQF
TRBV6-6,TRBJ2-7,ASSYSLAGGYEQY
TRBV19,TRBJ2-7,ASSIAGSSYEQY
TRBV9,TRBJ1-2,ASSVAQRGSDYGYT
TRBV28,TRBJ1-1,ASLSRQISEAF
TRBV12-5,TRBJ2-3,ASGTGGGKDTQY
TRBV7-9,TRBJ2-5,ASSQGLAGGGQETQY
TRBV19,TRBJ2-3,ASSIEGAGTDTQY
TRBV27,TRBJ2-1,ASLSWGQGIVNEQF
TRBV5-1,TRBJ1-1,ASSSRTANTEAF
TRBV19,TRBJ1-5,ASSPWAGADQPQH
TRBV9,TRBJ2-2,ASSVYAGNTGELF
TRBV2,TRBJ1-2,ASRGTGGYGYT
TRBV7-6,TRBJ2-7,ASSALPGQGIYEQY
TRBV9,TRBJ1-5,ASSVGGLSNQPQH
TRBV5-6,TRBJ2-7,ASSSLGGYSYEQY
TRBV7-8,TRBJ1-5,ASSFQKTH
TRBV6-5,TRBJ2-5,ASSRLPQETQY
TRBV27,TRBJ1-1,ASTMGGHAF
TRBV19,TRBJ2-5,ATRSLSSAQETQY
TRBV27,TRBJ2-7,ASSRQTSFYEQY
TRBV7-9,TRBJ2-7,ASSLLGLATYEQY
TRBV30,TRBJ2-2,AWSRLAGDTGELF